The subject of this entry is one T cell receptor beta chain. Antigen specificity is unknown. Method: immunoSEQ multiplex PCR; TCRdb's copy keeps in-frame clones and lacks some. The sample lists around 20,000 clones, 70% to 80% occurring once. These data originate in a study of ipilimumab plus nivolumab after autologous stem cell transplantation. Study information: Patients received a median of 5 ipilimumab and 8 nivolumab doses. General study points: The authors say TCR, Treg and microbiome findings warrant further study.

Starting 14 to 28 days after autologous transplant, ipilimumab 1 mg/kg was given. Trimming shortened V by 7 bases and J by 2 bases, and 13 bases separated the two germline ends. The CDR3 is made up of 14 amino acids. Germline CDR1 is MNHEY and CDR2 is SMNVEV (reference sequence). The sequenced sample was PBMCs, obtained in a trial of ipilimumab plus nivolumab as post-transplant consolidation. The TCR was taken from a male donor with diffuse large B-cell lymphoma. The rearrangement joins TRBV27 to TRBJ2-3; D might be TRBD1 or TRBD2, each matching 5 bases. The CDR3 nucleotides read TGTGCCAGCAATGGGGGACGGACCACAGATACGCAGTATTTT. Protein product: CASNGGRTTDTQYF.